Below, 21 T cell receptor beta chains from the same sample are listed, as sequenced in a study of T cells in Graves' hyperthyroidism and ophthalmopathy. From RNA transcripts, TCR beta CDR3 regions were amplified. HTBI primers were employed in a first-round RT-PCR of the TCR CDR3. Each CDR3 protein gets one entry after TCRdb re-called the multiplex PCR reads with MiXCR. The data contain 550,000 to 800,000 distinct CDR3 sequences, roughly 17% of them singletons. The sample taken for sequencing was blood. These receptors were taken from a man aged 18 to 35 with Graves' hyperthyroidism.

This clonotype has a handful of counts. The rearrangement uses TRBV4-1 and TRBJ2-5, with TRBD1 identical over 12 bases. V dropped 4 bases and J dropped 12; count of bases not matched to a gene: 12. The CDR3 runs 15 residues. The germline gives CDR1 MGHRA, CDR2 YSYEKL. CDR3 region: CASSPGTGGPRLEYF. The DNA for the CDR3 is TGCGCCAGCAGCCCCGGGACAGGGGGCCCGAGGTTGGAGTACTTC.

The table lists this clonotype with many counts. The gene calls are TRBV15 and TRBJ2-5, with 14 positions matching TRBD2. CDR1 is LNHNV and CDR2 is YYDKDF in the germline V gene (reference sequence). Trimming removed 3 bases from V and 3 bases from J; junction bases left unmatched: 3. The CDR3 has 16 amino acids. The CDR3, as DNA: TGTGCCACCAGCAGCCCGGGACTAGCGGGAGAAGAGACCCAGTACTTC. This translates into CATSSPGLAGEETQYF.

The genes are TRBV2 and TRBJ1-5; D ambiguous. Germline CDR1 reads SNHLY; CDR2 reads FYNNEI. This CDR3 comprises 13 residues. Deletions cut 7 bases from V and 3 bases from J, with 10 bases between. CDR3 in amino acids: CASMSQSNQPQHF. The CDR3 bases are TGTGCCAGCATGTCACAGTCCAATCAGCCCCAGCATTTT.

The sample holds a few counts of this clonotype. The chain couples TRBV7-9 to TRBJ1-4; D remains unclear. The CDR3 sequence is 14 residues long. V was trimmed by 5 bases and J by 7 bases, leaving 14 bases between them. Germline lookup yields CDR1 SEHNR and CDR2 FQNEAQ (reference sequence). The CDR3 DNA is TGTGCCAGCAGCCCCCAGGACGGGCGTGAAAAACTGTTTTTT. Amino acids: CASSPQDGREKLFF.

The chain joins TRBV28 to TRBJ1-3; unclear D gene. Germline V gene data show CDR1 as MDHEN and CDR2 as SYDVKM. The CDR3 has 18 residues. V gave up 6 bases and J gave up 4 bases, with 25 bases separating them. CDR3 DNA sequence: TGTGCCAGCAGCCAAGATGCGAGAAGTATGGGATCCGGAAACACCATATATTTT. Its translation: CASSQDARSMGSGNTIYF.

This clonotype was seen ten or more times. The CDR3 sequence: CASNPRDGRKVVQFF. As DNA, the CDR3 is TGTGCCAGCAACCCTCGGGACGGCCGAAAAGTGGTGCAGTTCTTC. The J gene is TRBJ2-1, the V gene TRBV28; D possibly uses TRBD1 or TRBD2 (5 bases each). Trimming took off 7 bases at V and 12 bases at J, with 25 bases between the two ends. Germline CDR1 reads MDHEN; CDR2 reads SYDVKM. The CDR3 runs to 15 residues.

This chain connects TRBV27 to TRBJ2-7; 13 bases map to TRBD2. CDR1 is MNHEY, CDR2 SMNVEV, per germline (reference sequence). Trimming removed 3 bases from V and 7 bases from J; junction bases left unmatched: 9. This CDR3 has 16 residues. CDR3 nucleotides: TGTGCCAGCAGTTTTCCCGGGACTAGCGGGAAGGGTGAGCAGTACTTC. This sequence encodes CASSFPGTSGKGEQYF.

This clonotype was counted ten times or more. V is TRBV30 and J is TRBJ2-1; tentatively, D is TRBD2 (6 bases). The CDR3 has 14 residues. Trimming left V 4 bases short and J 9 bases short, with 19 bases between. Germline values: CDR1 GTSNPN, CDR2 SVGIG (reference sequence). The CDR3 here is CAWKAGPEYGEQFF. CDR3 coding DNA: TGTGCCTGGAAAGCGGGCCCGGAGTACGGTGAGCAGTTCTTC. Supplemented by reference TRBV30 and TRBJ2-1, the full variable domain reads SQTIHQWPATLVQPVGSPLSLECTVEGTSNPNLYWYRQAAGRGLQLLFYSVGIGQISSEVPQNLSASRPQDRQFILSSKKLLLSDSGFYLCAWKAGPEYGEQFFGPGTRLTVL.

This clonotype has a count of ten or more. This chain links TRBV12-3 or TRBV12-4 with TRBJ2-5; 11 positions agree with TRBD1. This CDR3 region has 15 residues. V shed 7 bases and J 1 base; nucleotides not matched to a gene: 5. The CDR3 DNA follows: TGTGCCAGCAAAGGACAGGGGGCGTCCCAAGAGACCCAGTACTTC. Translating gives CASKGQGASQETQYF.

The rearrangement uses TRBV6-1 and TRBJ2-6, with D uncertain. V shed 5 bases and J shed 0 bases, with 11 bases lying between them. Looked up from germline, CDR1 is MNHNS and CDR2 is SASEGT. There are 16 residues in the CDR3. CDR3 amino acids: CASSRASGSGANVLTF. DNA for the CDR3: TGTGCCAGCAGTAGGGCGTCCGGCTCTGGGGCCAACGTCCTGACTTTC.

This clonotype was counted ten times or more. This chain connects TRBV28 to TRBJ2-5; D gene ambiguous. The CDR3 contains 14 residues. The germline gives CDR1 MDHEN, CDR2 SYDVKM. The V end was cut by 3 bases, the J end by 2 bases, with 10 bases between. DNA of the CDR3: TGTGCCAGCAGTTTTGTTTTCCGTCAAGAGACCCAGTACTTC. Amino acids: CASSFVFRQETQYF.

This clonotype came up many times. This chain connects TRBV28 to TRBJ2-7; D uncertain. Germline V lookup: CDR1 MDHEN, CDR2 SYDVKM. CDR3 size: 17 residues. V gave up 8 bases and J gave up 4 bases, with 27 bases separating them. The CDR3 loop reads CASSSFQLELWGYEQYF. DNA of the CDR3: TGTGCCAGCTCCTCGTTCCAGCTAGAACTGTGGGGTTACGAGCAGTACTTC.

This clonotype was found a few times. This chain links TRBV7-9 with TRBJ1-1; possible D gene TRBD1, 6 bases. Trimming pared 6 bases from V and 1 base from J, leaving 12 bases between. This CDR3 contains 14 residues. CDR1 SEHNR and CDR2 FQNEAQ come from the germline V gene (reference sequence). The CDR3 DNA is TGTGCCAGCAGAACCGGACAGACGAACACTGAAGCTTTCTTT. Amino acid sequence: CASRTGQTNTEAFF.

This clonotype was seen only a few times. The chain joins TRBV11-2 to TRBJ1-2; TRBD1 is a possible D gene (5 bases). There are 13 residues in the CDR3. The V end was cut by 5 bases, the J end by 3 bases, with 10 bases between. Germline CDR1 SGHAT, CDR2 FQNNGV. This CDR3 reads CASSPTVDYGYTF. The CDR3 DNA is TGTGCCAGCAGCCCGACAGTAGACTATGGCTACACCTTC.

This clonotype occurred a few times. This may come from a read error, since a much larger clone is one base off. In this CDR3 the conserved last residue, phenylalanine or tryptophan, is missing, so a read error is likely. The rearrangement joins TRBV2 to TRBJ1-1; D is possibly TRBD1 (6 bases). This CDR3 region has 13 residues. CDR1 and CDR2 from the germline V gene are SNHLY and FYNNEI. With 5 bases removed from V and 3 bases from J, the gap between germline ends came to 10 bases. The CDR3 DNA is TGTGCCAGCAGTAGGGACATGTACACTGAAGCTTTCCTT. Translation gives CASSRDMYTEAFL.

Concerning this clonotype: The germline gene is not matched at one end of the junction; a read error may be the cause. J is TRBJ2-1 and V is TRBV11-3; 10 bases match TRBD2. There are 20 residues in the CDR3. Germline-derived CDR1 and CDR2 are SGHNT and YENEEA. CDR3 sequence reads: CTSSLDLRLAGLNSYNEQFF. DNA of the CDR3: TGTACCAGCAGCTTAGATCTGAGACTAGCGGGCCTGAACTCCTACAATGAGCAGTTCTTC. Together with reference TRBV11-3 and TRBJ2-1, the CDR3 gives the full variable domain: EAGVVQSPRYKIIEKKQPVAFWCNPISGHNTLYWYLQNLGQGPELLIRYENEEAVDDSQLPKDRFSAERLKGVDSTLKIQPAELGDSAVYLCTSSLDLRLAGLNSYNEQFFGPGTRLTVL.

The gene calls are TRBV19 and TRBJ2-5; D may be TRBD1 (5 bases). CDR1 is LNHDA and CDR2 is SQIVND in the germline V gene (reference sequence). V lost 6 bases and J lost 7, with 15 bases in between. CDR3 size: 13 residues. CDR3 residues: CASRGPSARTQYF. CDR3 sequence (DNA): TGTGCCAGTAGGGGGCCTTCCGCGCGGACCCAGTACTTC.

V and J are TRBV20-1 and TRBJ2-2, with a tentative D call TRBD1 (5 bases). This CDR3 region has 13 residues. Trimming removed 0 bases at V and 7 bases at J, with 9 bases between. CDR1 and CDR2 from the germline V gene are DFQATT and SNEGSKA (reference sequence). The CDR3 DNA reads as TGCAGTGCTAGAGATCCAAGGGGCGGGGAGCTGTTTTTT. It translates to CSARDPRGGELFF.

The chain is built from TRBV9 and TRBJ2-7; D is undetermined. Trimming took off 0 bases at V and 0 bases at J, with 7 bases between the two ends. Germline V gene data show CDR1 as SGDLS and CDR2 as YYNGEE. CDR3 length: 14 residues. This CDR3 reads CASSVAPDSYEQYF. The CDR3 DNA sequence: TGTGCCAGCAGCGTAGCCCCGGACTCCTACGAGCAGTACTTC. Drawing the rest from reference TRBV9 and TRBJ2-7, the complete variable domain is DSGVTQTPKHLITATGQRVTLRCSPRSGDLSVYWYQQSLDQGLQFLIQYYNGEERAKGNILERFSAQQFPDLHSELNLSSLELGDSALYFCASSVAPDSYEQYFGPGTRLTVT.

The rearrangement uses TRBV3-1 and TRBJ2-7; 8 bases agree with TRBD1. Germline CDR1 LGHDT, CDR2 YNNKEL (reference sequence). Trimming cost V 1 base and J 3 bases; bases outside gene matches: 2. This CDR3 is 14 amino acids long. This CDR3 reads CASSQGTGYYEQYF. The CDR3 DNA follows: TGTGCCAGCAGCCAAGGGACAGGGTACTACGAGCAGTACTTC.

This chain uses TRBV7-9 with TRBJ2-1, with TRBD2 as a possible D gene (6 bases). Germline values: CDR1 SEHNR, CDR2 FQNEAQ (reference sequence). The CDR3 loop spans 15 amino acids. Trimming pared 6 bases from V and 4 bases from J, leaving 16 bases between. The CDR3 DNA sequence: TGTGCCAGCAGACGCCTGGCGGGAAGGTACAATGAGCAGTTCTTC. This translates into CASRRLAGRYNEQFF.